The 23 T cell receptor beta chains given below trace back to one sample, sequenced in a study of beta chain features in type 1 diabetes. Study observations and caveats: Among all four CD4+ subsets, Type 1 diabetes patients had TCRB CDR3s that were moderately but significantly shorter.

No cognate antigen is known for these TCRs. Reverse transcribing all isolated RNA meant expressed TCRB transcripts were sequenced. TCRdb keeps only in-frame clones here, not all; method: immunoSEQ multiplex PCR. This table holds 140,000 or so clones, 10% to 15% found once. The specimen sequenced was central memory CD4+ T cells from blood. These receptor sequences come from a man younger than 35 with type 1 diabetes.

The V call is TRBV7-9, the J call TRBJ2-7; 9 positions match TRBD1. The ends lost 1 base at V and 5 bases at J; junction bases unmatched: 6. The CDR3 is 15 amino acids. Germline V gene sequence: CDR1 SEHNR, CDR2 FQNEAQ (reference sequence). Here the CDR3 DNA reads TGTGCCAGCAGCTTAGTCCGGACAGGGGCCCACGAGCAGTACTTC. Translation: CASSLVRTGAHEQYF.

This clone was counted between two and nine times. This chain links TRBV18 with TRBJ1-4; unclear D gene. CDR1 KGHSH and CDR2 LQKENI come from the germline V gene. The V and J ends lost 1 base and 8 bases respectively, with 8 bases between them. The CDR3 totals 13 residues. The CDR3 spells CASSPQREEKLFF. The CDR3 DNA reads as TGTGCCAGCTCACCACAGCGTGAGGAAAAACTGTTTTTT.

The chain links TRBV28 to TRBJ2-3; the match to TRBD2 covers 9 bases. With 3 bases clipped from V and 4 bases from J, the junction kept 14 bases outside the gene matches. Germline-derived CDR1 and CDR2 are MDHEN and SYDVKM. The CDR3 sequence is 18 residues long. The CDR3 nucleotides read TGTGCCAGCAGTTTGGTCGAGATCGGCGGGGGGGCCTCAGATACGCAGTATTTT. It is translated as CASSLVEIGGGASDTQYF.

The genes are TRBV6-5 and TRBJ1-4; D is uncertain. V dropped 6 bases and J dropped 7 bases, with 6 bases sitting between them. The CDR3 is 11 amino acids. The germline CDR1 and CDR2 sequences are MNHEY and SVGAGI. This CDR3 reads CASSSGEKLFF. In DNA form, the CDR3 reads TGTGCCAGCAGCAGCGGTGAAAAACTGTTTTTT.

This clone was observed a handful of times. In DNA, the CDR3 is TGTGCCTGGAGCACCCCGGACAGGCGATTGGCCGGGGAGCTGTTTTTT. It specifies CAWSTPDRRLAGELFF. J is TRBJ2-2 and V is TRBV30; 7 positions match TRBD1. Germline CDR1 GTSNPN, CDR2 SVGIG (reference sequence). The CDR3 contains 16 residues. Trimming took 3 bases from V and 6 from J; bases not matched to a gene: 13.

This clone was found a few times. The chain couples TRBV6-1 to TRBJ2-7, with a tentative D call TRBD2 (5 bases). This CDR3 is 15 amino acids long. Looked up from germline, CDR1 is MNHNS and CDR2 is SASEGT. Trimming cost V 3 bases and J 4 bases, with 16 bases left between them. CDR3 nucleotides: TGTGCCAGCAGTGATGTCAGTGGTTCGGGGTACGAGCAGTACTTC. Protein product: CASSDVSGSGYEQYF.

This clone was counted only a few times. This sequence joins TRBV7-8 and TRBJ1-3, with TRBD1 as a possible D gene (5 bases). The CDR3 has 15 amino acids. The germline CDR1 and CDR2 sequences are SGHVS and FQNEAQ. V was trimmed by 3 bases and J by 3 bases, leaving 12 bases between them. DNA for the CDR3: TGTGCCAGCAGCTTTCCCCGGGACCGTGGAAACACCATATATTTT. Amino acid sequence: CASSFPRDRGNTIYF.

To note about this clone: Possible read error: a much larger clone is one base away. The chain employs TRBV18 and TRBJ1-2; D is perhaps TRBD1 (6 bases). This CDR3 has 15 residues. The germline V gene has CDR1 KGHSH and CDR2 LQKENI. CDR3 residues: CASAPPQGRDYGYTF. The DNA of the CDR3 is TGTGCCAGCGCACCACCGCAGGGGCGCGACTATGGCTACACCTTC.

V usage is TRBV6-1 and J usage is TRBJ1-5; D remains ambiguous. V dropped 5 bases and J dropped 7 bases, with 12 bases sitting between them. Per the germline V gene, CDR1 is MNHNS and CDR2 is SASEGT. CDR3 length equals 13 residues. The CDR3 sequence is CASSSTDEQPQHF. Here the CDR3 DNA reads TGTGCCAGCAGTTCGACGGATGAGCAGCCCCAGCATTTT.

The chain joins TRBV5-6 to TRBJ2-7, with D possibly matching TRBD2 (5 bases). Trimming pared 2 bases from V and 0 bases from J, leaving 12 bases between. This CDR3 is built from 15 residues. CDR1 is SGHDT and CDR2 is YYEEEE in the germline V gene. CDR3 nucleotides: TGTGCCAGCAGCTTCCGAGGGCTCAGCTCCTACGAGCAGTACTTC. Amino acids: CASSFRGLSSYEQYF.

The rearrangement uses TRBV5-1 and TRBJ1-1, with D tentatively TRBD1 (5 bases). CDR1 is SGHRS, CDR2 YFSETQ, per germline. Trimming took off 0 bases at V and 3 bases at J, with 12 bases between the two ends. The CDR3 has 15 amino acids. As DNA, the CDR3 is TGCGCCAGCAGCTTGGCATTTGGAGGGGACACTGAAGCTTTCTTT. Translation gives CASSLAFGGDTEAFF.

This clone occurred a few times. This chain links TRBV30 with TRBJ1-2, with 8 bases aligning to TRBD1. CDR1 and CDR2 from the germline V gene are GTSNPN and SVGIG (reference sequence). V shed 4 bases and J 8 bases; nucleotides not matched to a gene: 9. This CDR3 has 13 amino acids. CDR3 sequence (DNA): TGTGCCTGGACCACGGGACAGGCGTCGGGCTACACCTTC. Its protein product is CAWTTGQASGYTF.

This chain joins TRBV18 and TRBJ2-2; the D gene is possibly TRBD1 (6 bases). The V and J ends lost 1 base and 2 bases respectively, with 11 bases between them. Germline V gene sequence: CDR1 KGHSH, CDR2 LQKENI. The CDR3 is 16 residues long. CDR3 residues: CASSPQSRGNTGELFF. CDR3 nucleotides: TGTGCCAGCTCACCACAGTCCAGGGGAAACACCGGGGAGCTGTTTTTT.

The CDR3 loop is CASRGLAGVVNTQYF. CDR3 bases: TGTGCCAGCAGGGGACTAGCGGGGGTTGTTAATACGCAGTATTTT. The chain employs TRBV7-2 and TRBJ2-3; 14 nucleotides agree with TRBD2. This CDR3 is 15 amino acids long. The germline gives CDR1 SGHTA, CDR2 FQGNSA. The ends lost 6 bases at V and 7 bases at J; junction bases unmatched: 6.

V gene TRBV6-1 combines with J gene TRBJ2-5; tentatively, D is TRBD1 (6 bases). Germline V CDR1 and CDR2: MNHNS, SASEGT. V was clipped by 2 bases and J by 1 base, with 11 bases between them. This CDR3 has 15 residues. The chain's CDR3 is CASSEQGSLQETQYF. In DNA form, the CDR3 reads TGTGCCAGCAGTGAACAGGGGAGTCTCCAAGAGACCCAGTACTTC.

A few counts support this clone. The CDR3 nucleotides read TGCGCCAGCGCCCTGAGTCTTAACTATGGCTACACCTTC. It is translated as CASALSLNYGYTF. The chain recombines TRBV5-1 with TRBJ1-2; unclear D gene. Per germline, CDR1 SGHRS and CDR2 YFSETQ. The CDR3 spans 13 residues. V lost 7 bases, J lost 1 base, and 11 bases lay in between.

This rearrangement joins TRBV29-1 to TRBJ1-2; D unresolved. The CDR3 has 13 amino acids. Germline V gives CDR1 SQVTM, CDR2 ANQGSEA. Trimming removed 3 bases from V and 3 bases from J, with 11 bases in between. The CDR3 reads CSVDSVLDYGYTF. The CDR3 DNA follows: TGCAGCGTTGACTCGGTCCTGGACTATGGCTACACCTTC.

The V call is TRBV7-8, the J call TRBJ2-2; possibly TRBD1 or TRBD2 for D (5 bases each). CDR3 size: 16 residues. Between the trimmed V and J ends, which lost 7 bases and 4 bases, there was a span of 19 bases. The V gene's germline CDR1 is SGHVS and CDR2 FQNEAQ. CDR3 in amino acids: CASTLDPGARTGELFF. The CDR3 coding sequence is TGTGCCAGCACCTTGGATCCCGGGGCCCGCACCGGGGAGCTGTTTTTT. The full variable domain, in which reference TRBV7-8 and TRBJ2-2 provide the parts outside the CDR3, is GAGVSQSPRYKVAKRGQDVALRCDPISGHVSLFWYQQALGQGPEFLTYFQNEAQLDKSGLPSDRFFAERPEGSVSTLKIQRTQQEDSAVYLCASTLDPGARTGELFFGEGSRLTVL.

This chain connects TRBV27 to TRBJ2-7, with D tentatively TRBD1 (6 bases). Germline CDR1 and CDR2: MNHEY and SMNVEV (reference sequence). The CDR3 is 15 amino acids. Deletions cut 1 base from V and 2 bases from J, with 12 bases between. The CDR3 protein is CASSLWTVPPYEQYF. As DNA, the CDR3 is TGTGCCAGCAGTTTATGGACAGTCCCCCCCTACGAGCAGTACTTC.

This chain uses TRBV7-8 with TRBJ1-6; D possibly corresponds to TRBD1 (6 bases). The CDR3 totals 15 residues. The germline CDR1 and CDR2 sequences are SGHVS and FQNEAQ. Trimming took off 4 bases at V and 8 bases at J, with 15 bases between the two ends. The CDR3 protein is CASSSQQGRDSPLHF. In DNA, the CDR3 is TGTGCCAGCAGCTCGCAACAGGGTAGGGATTCACCCCTCCACTTT. The full variable domain, with the rest looked up from reference TRBV7-8 and TRBJ1-6, is GAGVSQSPRYKVAKRGQDVALRCDPISGHVSLFWYQQALGQGPEFLTYFQNEAQLDKSGLPSDRFFAERPEGSVSTLKIQRTQQEDSAVYLCASSSQQGRDSPLHFGNGTRLTVT.

This clone has a handful of counts. CDR3 in DNA: TGTGCCTGGAGCCGGACTAGCGCTTCCTACGAGCAGTACTTC. Translated, it gives CAWSRTSASYEQYF. The genes are TRBV30 and TRBJ2-7; TRBD2 aligns across 9 bases. Germline V CDR1 and CDR2: GTSNPN, SVGIG (reference sequence). CDR3 length: 14 amino acids. The J segment lost 1 base and the V segment lost 3 bases, leaving 4 bases of the junction unmatched.

This clone came up a few times. V usage is TRBV5-6 and J usage is TRBJ2-1; D is possibly TRBD1 (5 bases). The CDR3 length is 15 residues. From germline, CDR1 is SGHDT and CDR2 YYEEEE. V was pared by 0 bases and J by 3 bases, with 10 bases between. CDR3 loop: CASSLGQGGYNEQFF. Written as DNA, the CDR3 is TGTGCCAGCAGCTTGGGCCAGGGCGGCTACAATGAGCAGTTCTTC. The full variable domain, in which reference TRBV5-6 and TRBJ2-1 provide the parts outside the CDR3, is DAGVTQSPTHLIKTRGQQVTLRCSPKSGHDTVSWYQQALGQGPQFIFQYYEEEERQRGNFPDRFSGHQFPNYSSELNVNALLLGDSALYLCASSLGQGGYNEQFFGPGTRLTVL.

This clone has more than one count but fewer than ten. The rearrangement uses TRBV2 and TRBJ1-2; 9 bases align to TRBD1. This CDR3 spans 14 amino acids. V gave up 6 bases and J gave up 2 bases; unmatched junction bases: 4. Germline V gene data show CDR1 as SNHLY and CDR2 as FYNNEI. The CDR3 region is CASSRQGGNYGYTF. The CDR3 nucleotides are TGTGCCAGCAGCAGACAGGGGGGAAACTATGGCTACACCTTC.